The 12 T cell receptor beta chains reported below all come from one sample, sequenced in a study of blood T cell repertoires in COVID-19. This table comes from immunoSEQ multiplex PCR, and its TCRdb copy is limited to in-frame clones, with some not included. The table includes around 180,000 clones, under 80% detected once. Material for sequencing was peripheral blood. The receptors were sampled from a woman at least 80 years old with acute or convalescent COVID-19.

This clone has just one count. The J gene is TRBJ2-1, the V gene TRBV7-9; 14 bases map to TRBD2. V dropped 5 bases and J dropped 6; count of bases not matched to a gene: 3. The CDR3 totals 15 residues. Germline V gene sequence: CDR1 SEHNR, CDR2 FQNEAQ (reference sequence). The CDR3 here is CASSPGLAGGNEQFF. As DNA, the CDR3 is TGTGCCAGCAGCCCAGGACTAGCGGGAGGCAATGAGCAGTTCTTC.

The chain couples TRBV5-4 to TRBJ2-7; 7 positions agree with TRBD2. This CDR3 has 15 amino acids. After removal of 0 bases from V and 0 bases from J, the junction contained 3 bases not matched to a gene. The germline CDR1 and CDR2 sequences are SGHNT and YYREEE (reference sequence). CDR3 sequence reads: CASSLVRGSSYEQYF. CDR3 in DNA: TGTGCCAGCAGCTTGGTACGCGGGAGCTCCTACGAGCAGTACTTC.

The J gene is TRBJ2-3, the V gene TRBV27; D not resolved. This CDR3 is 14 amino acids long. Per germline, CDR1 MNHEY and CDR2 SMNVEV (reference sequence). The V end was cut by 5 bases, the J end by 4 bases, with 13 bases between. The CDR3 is CASSGVDRADTQYF. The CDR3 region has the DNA TGTGCCAGCAGTGGAGTTGATCGGGCAGATACGCAGTATTTT.

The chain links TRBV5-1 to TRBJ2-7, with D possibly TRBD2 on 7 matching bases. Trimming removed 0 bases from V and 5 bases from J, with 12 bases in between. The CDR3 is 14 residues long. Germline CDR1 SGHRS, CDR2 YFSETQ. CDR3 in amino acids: CASSLAQGGDEQYF. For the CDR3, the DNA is TGCGCCAGCAGCTTGGCACAGGGAGGGGACGAGCAGTACTTC.

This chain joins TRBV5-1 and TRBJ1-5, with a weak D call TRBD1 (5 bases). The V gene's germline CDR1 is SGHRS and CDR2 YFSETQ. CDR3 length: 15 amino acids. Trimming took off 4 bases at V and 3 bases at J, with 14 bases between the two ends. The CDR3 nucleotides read TGCGCCAGCAGCCCAGGCGGGGCTGACAATCAGCCCCAGCATTTT. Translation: CASSPGGADNQPQHF.

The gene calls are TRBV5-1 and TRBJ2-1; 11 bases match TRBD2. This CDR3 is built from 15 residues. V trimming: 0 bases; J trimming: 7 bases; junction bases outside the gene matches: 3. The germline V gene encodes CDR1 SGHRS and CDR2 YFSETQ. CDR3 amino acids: CASSLGLAGINEQFF. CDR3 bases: TGCGCCAGCAGCTTGGGACTAGCGGGGATAAATGAGCAGTTCTTC.

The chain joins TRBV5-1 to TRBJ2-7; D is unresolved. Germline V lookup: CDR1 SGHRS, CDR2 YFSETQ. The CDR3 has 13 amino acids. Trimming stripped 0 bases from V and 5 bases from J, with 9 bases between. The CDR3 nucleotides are TGCGCCAGCAGCTTGGTTTACAACGACGAGCAGTACTTC. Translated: CASSLVYNDEQYF. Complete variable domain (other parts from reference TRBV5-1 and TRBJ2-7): KAGVTQTPRYLIKTRGQQVTLSCSPISGHRSVSWYQQTPGQGLQFLFEYFSETQRNKGNFPGRFSGRQFSNSRSEMNVSTLELGDSALYLCASSLVYNDEQYFGPGTRLTVT.

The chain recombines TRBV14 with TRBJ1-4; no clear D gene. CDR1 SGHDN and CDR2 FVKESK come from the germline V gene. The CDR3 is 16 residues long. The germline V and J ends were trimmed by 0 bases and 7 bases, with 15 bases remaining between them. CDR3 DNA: TGTGCCAGCAGCCAAGATCCGACGGCGCGGGGTGAAAAACTGTTTTTT. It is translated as CASSQDPTARGEKLFF.

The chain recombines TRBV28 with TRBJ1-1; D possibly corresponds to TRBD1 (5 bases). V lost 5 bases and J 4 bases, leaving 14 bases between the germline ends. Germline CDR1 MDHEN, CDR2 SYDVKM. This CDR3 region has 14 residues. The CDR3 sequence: CASSLGERGTEAFF. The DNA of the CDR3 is TGTGCCAGCAGTCTAGGGGAAAGGGGCACTGAAGCTTTCTTT.

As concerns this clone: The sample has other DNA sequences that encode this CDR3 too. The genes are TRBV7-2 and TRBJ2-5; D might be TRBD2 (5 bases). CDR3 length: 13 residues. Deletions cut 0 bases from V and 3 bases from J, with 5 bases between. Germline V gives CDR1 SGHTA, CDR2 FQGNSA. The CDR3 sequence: CASSLAREETQYF. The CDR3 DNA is TGTGCCAGCAGCTTAGCGAGGGAAGAGACCCAGTACTTC.

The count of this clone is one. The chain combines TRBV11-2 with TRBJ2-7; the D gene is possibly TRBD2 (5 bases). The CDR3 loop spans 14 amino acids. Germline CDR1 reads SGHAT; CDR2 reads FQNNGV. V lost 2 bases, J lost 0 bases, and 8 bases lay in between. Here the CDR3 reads CASSLQAASYEQYF. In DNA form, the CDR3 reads TGTGCCAGCAGCTTACAAGCGGCCTCCTACGAGCAGTACTTC.

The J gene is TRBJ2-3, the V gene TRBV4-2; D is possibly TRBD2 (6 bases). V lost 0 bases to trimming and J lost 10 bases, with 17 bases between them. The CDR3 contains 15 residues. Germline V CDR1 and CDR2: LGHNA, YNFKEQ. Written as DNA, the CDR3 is TGTGCCAGCAGCCAAGAAGGCGGGACCCCGGGGGCGCAGTATTTT. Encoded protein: CASSQEGGTPGAQYF.